The rows below give T cell receptor beta chains drawn from one sample of a study of OX40 agonist ivuxolimab in advanced cancers. The data were produced by immunoSEQ multiplex PCR, yet TCRdb's version contains in-frame clones alone and is incomplete. The sample has more than 45,000 clones, around nine tenths seen once. This material consisted of CD4+ or CD8+ T cells sorted from blood, taken in a trial of the OX40 agonist ivuxolimab. These receptors all come from an adult with an advanced solid tumor such as melanoma, head and neck, liver or kidney cancer. Both conserved end residues are part of each CDR3. The D gene is left open where the match is weak. Clone size is stated in some rows and not others, as once, few, many or a class when expanded.

d_call: .
v_call: TRBV5-1
clone_size: once
j_call: TRBJ2-7
cdr3_nt: TGCGCCAGCAGCGGAGGGCAGAGCGGTTACGAGCAGTACTTC
cdr3_aa: CASSGGQSGYEQYF

d_call: TRBD1
v_call: TRBV2
clone_size: .
j_call: TRBJ1-2
cdr3_nt: TGTGCCAGCAGCCTTTTTCTACCGGGACAGGGGACTAACACCTTC
cdr3_aa: CASSLFLPGQGTNTF

d_call: .
v_call: TRBV4-3
clone_size: .
j_call: TRBJ1-2
cdr3_nt: TGCGCCAGCAGCCGCGCCGGGGGAAAGGATGGCTACACCTTC
cdr3_aa: CASSRAGGKDGYTF

d_call: .
v_call: TRBV30
clone_size: .
j_call: TRBJ1-2
cdr3_nt: TGTGCCTGGAGTGTACGAGGAATCTATGGCTACACCTTC
cdr3_aa: CAWSVRGIYGYTF

d_call: .
v_call: TRBV4-1
clone_size: .
j_call: TRBJ1-5
cdr3_nt: TGCGCCAGCAGCCAAGCAGAGTCGCCCAGCAATCAGCCCCAGCATTTT
cdr3_aa: CASSQAESPSNQPQHF

d_call: TRBD1
v_call: TRBV7-8
clone_size: .
j_call: TRBJ2-7
cdr3_nt: TGTGCCAGCAGCTTAGCGAGAGGCCCCGGACAGGGGCCCTACGAGCAGTACTTC
cdr3_aa: CASSLARGPGQGPYEQYF

d_call: TRBD1
v_call: TRBV5-4
clone_size: .
j_call: TRBJ1-1
cdr3_nt: TGTGCCAGCAGCTTGCAAGGGACAGGGGGCACTGAAGCTTTCTTT
cdr3_aa: CASSLQGTGGTEAFF

d_call: .
v_call: TRBV2
clone_size: .
j_call: TRBJ1-2
cdr3_nt: TGTGCCAGCAGTGAGTCATCCGGGGCAGGTGGCTACACCTTC
cdr3_aa: CASSESSGAGGYTF

d_call: TRBD2
v_call: TRBV5-4
clone_size: .
j_call: TRBJ2-3
cdr3_nt: TGTGCCAGCAGCTGGGCCGGGACTAGCGGCACAGATACGCAGTATTTT
cdr3_aa: CASSWAGTSGTDTQYF

d_call: .
v_call: TRBV6-1
clone_size: .
j_call: TRBJ1-1
cdr3_nt: TGTGCCAGCAGTTATGACAGACAAGCTTTCTTT
cdr3_aa: CASSYDRQAFF

d_call: .
v_call: TRBV5-1
clone_size: .
j_call: TRBJ1-1
cdr3_nt: TGCGCCAGCAGCCCGGGACGGGCGTTGGGGAACACTGAAGCTTTCTTT
cdr3_aa: CASSPGRALGNTEAFF

d_call: .
v_call: TRBV6-5
clone_size: .
j_call: TRBJ1-2
cdr3_nt: TGTGCCAGCAGTTACTCGGACATCCGAGGCTATGGCTACACCTTC
cdr3_aa: CASSYSDIRGYGYTF

d_call: .
v_call: TRBV5-6
clone_size: .
j_call: TRBJ2-5
cdr3_nt: TGTGCCAGCAGCTTGCTCGGAGGGGGAGGGGAGACCCAGTACTTC
cdr3_aa: CASSLLGGGGETQYF

d_call: .
v_call: TRBV4-1
clone_size: .
j_call: TRBJ1-4
cdr3_nt: TGCGCCAGCAGCCACCTATCCCTCCGGGGAGGCGTTGAAAAACTGTTTTTT
cdr3_aa: CASSHLSLRGGVEKLFF

d_call: TRBD1
v_call: TRBV11-2
clone_size: .
j_call: TRBJ2-1
cdr3_nt: TGTGCCAGCAGCTGGGGACAGGGCGATGAGCAGTTCTTC
cdr3_aa: CASSWGQGDEQFF

d_call: .
v_call: TRBV9
clone_size: .
j_call: TRBJ1-4
cdr3_nt: TGTGCCAGCAGCGTTACCCCAATTAATGAAAAACTGTTTTTT
cdr3_aa: CASSVTPINEKLFF

d_call: TRBD2
v_call: TRBV27
clone_size: .
j_call: TRBJ2-5
cdr3_nt: TGTGCCAGCAGTTTACTAGCGGGAGGAGGGAAGGTCCAAGAGACCCAGTACTTC
cdr3_aa: CASSLLAGGGKVQETQYF

d_call: TRBD1
v_call: TRBV7-8
clone_size: .
j_call: TRBJ2-3
cdr3_nt: TGTGCCAGCAGCACGCAAAACAGGGGGCTGGACACAGATACGCAGTATTTT
cdr3_aa: CASSTQNRGLDTDTQYF

d_call: TRBD1
v_call: TRBV5-5
clone_size: .
j_call: TRBJ1-1
cdr3_nt: TGTGCCAGCAGTTCTCCGGGACAGGCGCACACTGAAGCTTTCTTT
cdr3_aa: CASSSPGQAHTEAFF

d_call: TRBD1
v_call: TRBV28
clone_size: .
j_call: TRBJ1-2
cdr3_nt: TGTGCCAGCAACGTCCCGGGACAGGGTTTGTATGGCTACACCTTC
cdr3_aa: CASNVPGQGLYGYTF

d_call: .
v_call: TRBV6-5
clone_size: .
j_call: TRBJ1-2
cdr3_nt: TGTGCCAGCAGTTACTCTAATGGTGGGGGGGGAAGCTACACCTTC
cdr3_aa: CASSYSNGGGGSYTF

d_call: .
v_call: TRBV14
clone_size: .
j_call: TRBJ2-2
cdr3_nt: TGTGCCAGCAGATTCGGGGAGCACACCGGGGAGCTGTTTTTT
cdr3_aa: CASRFGEHTGELFF

d_call: .
v_call: TRBV11-2
clone_size: .
j_call: TRBJ2-5
cdr3_nt: TGTGCCAGCAGCTTAAGGCCCGGCCCTAAAGAGACCCAGTACTTC
cdr3_aa: CASSLRPGPKETQYF

d_call: TRBD2
v_call: TRBV7-2
clone_size: .
j_call: TRBJ2-5
cdr3_nt: TGTGCCAGCAGCTGGACCTTAGCGGGAGGACGAGAGACCCAGTACTTC
cdr3_aa: CASSWTLAGGRETQYF

d_call: .
v_call: TRBV5-1
clone_size: once
j_call: TRBJ1-2
cdr3_nt: TGCGCCAGCAGCTTGACTCCGGACACAAACTATGGCTACACCTTC
cdr3_aa: CASSLTPDTNYGYTF

d_call: TRBD1
v_call: TRBV19
clone_size: .
j_call: TRBJ2-2
cdr3_nt: TGTGCCAGTACCCCGACAGGGGGAAGAACCGGGGAGCTGTTTTTT
cdr3_aa: CASTPTGGRTGELFF

d_call: TRBD2
v_call: TRBV4-3
clone_size: .
j_call: TRBJ2-1
cdr3_nt: TGCGCCAGCAGCCAAGCGGGAGGACTAGACCACAATGAGCAGTTCTTC
cdr3_aa: CASSQAGGLDHNEQFF

d_call: TRBD1
v_call: TRBV10-2
clone_size: .
j_call: TRBJ2-3
cdr3_nt: TGCGCCAGCAGGGACAGGGTAAACACAGATACGCAGTATTTT
cdr3_aa: CASRDRVNTDTQYF

d_call: .
v_call: TRBV7-6
clone_size: .
j_call: TRBJ1-5
cdr3_nt: TGTGCCAGCAGCTTAGCTCCTTCTGGGGGAGGATATCAGCCCCAGCATTTT
cdr3_aa: CASSLAPSGGGYQPQHF

d_call: TRBD2
v_call: TRBV19
clone_size: few
j_call: TRBJ2-5
cdr3_nt: TGTGCCAGTAGTCTCCTCGGGGGGGTCCGGGAGACCCAGTACTTC
cdr3_aa: CASSLLGGVRETQYF

d_call: .
v_call: TRBV7-9
clone_size: .
j_call: TRBJ1-4
cdr3_nt: TGTGCCAGCACAACCGGGACAACTAATGAAAAACTGTTTTTT
cdr3_aa: CASTTGTTNEKLFF

d_call: .
v_call: TRBV6-4
clone_size: .
j_call: TRBJ2-3
cdr3_nt: TGTGCCAGCAGTGTGCAGGGTACTTCAGATACGCAGTATTTT
cdr3_aa: CASSVQGTSDTQYF

d_call: TRBD1
v_call: TRBV5-6
clone_size: few
j_call: TRBJ2-3
cdr3_nt: TGTGCCAGCAGCACCGGACAGGGTACAGATACGCAGTATTTT
cdr3_aa: CASSTGQGTDTQYF

d_call: .
v_call: TRBV29-1
clone_size: .
j_call: TRBJ2-7
cdr3_nt: TGCAGCGTTCGCCAGGTCTACGAGCAGTACTTC
cdr3_aa: CSVRQVYEQYF

d_call: TRBD1
v_call: TRBV5-1
clone_size: .
j_call: TRBJ2-1
cdr3_nt: TGCGCCAGCAGCGAAGGACAGGTGGGGAATGAGCAGTTCTTC
cdr3_aa: CASSEGQVGNEQFF

d_call: TRBD2
v_call: TRBV4-1
clone_size: .
j_call: TRBJ2-3
cdr3_nt: TGCGCCAGCAGCTACCATAGCGGGAGGGCCAGAGATACGCAGTATTTT
cdr3_aa: CASSYHSGRARDTQYF

d_call: .
v_call: TRBV10-2
clone_size: .
j_call: TRBJ2-7
cdr3_nt: TGCGCCTCGCCCACCCAGTACTTC
cdr3_aa: CASPTQYF

d_call: .
v_call: TRBV30
clone_size: .
j_call: TRBJ1-5
cdr3_nt: TGTGCCTGGAGTGTAGGGGCTACCAGCAATCAGCCCCAGCATTTT
cdr3_aa: CAWSVGATSNQPQHF

d_call: .
v_call: TRBV7-8
clone_size: few
j_call: TRBJ1-2
cdr3_nt: TGTGCCAGCAGCTTAGATGGGGGCTATGGCTACACCTTC
cdr3_aa: CASSLDGGYGYTF

d_call: TRBD2
v_call: TRBV18
clone_size: .
j_call: TRBJ2-4
cdr3_nt: TGTGCCAGCTCACCCCGGGGGGGCGGCGTGGAAAACATTCAGTACTTC
cdr3_aa: CASSPRGGGVENIQYF

d_call: .
v_call: TRBV6-6
clone_size: once
j_call: TRBJ2-3
cdr3_nt: TGTGCCAGCAGTTACTCGGAAGATACGCAGTATTTT
cdr3_aa: CASSYSEDTQYF

d_call: .
v_call: TRBV6-6
clone_size: .
j_call: TRBJ1-5
cdr3_nt: TGTGCCAGCAGTGAGCTCAGGGGAGAAAATCAGCCCCAGCATTTT
cdr3_aa: CASSELRGENQPQHF

d_call: TRBD2
v_call: TRBV2
clone_size: .
j_call: TRBJ2-5
cdr3_nt: TGTGCCAGCAGGGAAAGTCCGGGACTAGCGGGAGGCTGGGGGGAGACCCAGTACTTC
cdr3_aa: CASRESPGLAGGWGETQYF

d_call: TRBD1
v_call: TRBV9
clone_size: .
j_call: TRBJ2-7
cdr3_nt: TGTGCCAGCAGCGTAGGTGTAGGGGACAGTTTATTGGACGAGCAGTACTTC
cdr3_aa: CASSVGVGDSLLDEQYF

d_call: TRBD2
v_call: TRBV4-2
clone_size: medium-sized
j_call: TRBJ2-1
cdr3_nt: TGTGCCAGCAGGGGGGGGCTAGCGGGAGGTCGGGAGCGCAATGAGCAGTTCTTC
cdr3_aa: CASRGGLAGGRERNEQFF

d_call: TRBD1
v_call: TRBV9
clone_size: .
j_call: TRBJ1-2
cdr3_nt: TGTGCCAGCAGCGTAGAACAGGGGGGAATATACGGCTACACCTTC
cdr3_aa: CASSVEQGGIYGYTF

d_call: .
v_call: TRBV5-1
clone_size: once
j_call: TRBJ1-1
cdr3_nt: TGCGCCAGCAGCATGGGAATAGAGGGGGGCACTGAAGCTTTCTTT
cdr3_aa: CASSMGIEGGTEAFF

d_call: TRBD1
v_call: TRBV2
clone_size: few
j_call: TRBJ1-5
cdr3_nt: TGTGCCAGCAGTGGCCAGGGGGCGGGCAATCAGCCCCAGCATTTT
cdr3_aa: CASSGQGAGNQPQHF

d_call: .
v_call: TRBV7-8
clone_size: .
j_call: TRBJ2-7
cdr3_nt: TGTGCCAGCAGCTTAGGAAAGGGGAGCTCCTACGAGCAGTACTTC
cdr3_aa: CASSLGKGSSYEQYF

d_call: TRBD1
v_call: TRBV5-4
clone_size: .
j_call: TRBJ2-7
cdr3_nt: TGTGCCAGCAGCTTGGCTTCCGGACAGGGCGGCGAGCAGTACTTC
cdr3_aa: CASSLASGQGGEQYF

d_call: TRBD2
v_call: TRBV2
clone_size: .
j_call: TRBJ2-2
cdr3_nt: TGTGCCAGCAGTCGGACTAGCCTGAACACCGGGGAGCTGTTTTTT
cdr3_aa: CASSRTSLNTGELFF

d_call: .
v_call: TRBV5-6
clone_size: few
j_call: TRBJ2-7
cdr3_nt: TGTGCCAGCAGCCGAAGCCGGCCCTCCGTGGGGCAGTACTTC
cdr3_aa: CASSRSRPSVGQYF

d_call: .
v_call: TRBV18
clone_size: .
j_call: TRBJ2-7
cdr3_nt: TGTGCCAGCTCACCTCGGGGGCGGACCGCCTACGAGCAGTACTTC
cdr3_aa: CASSPRGRTAYEQYF

d_call: .
v_call: TRBV5-6
clone_size: once
j_call: TRBJ2-6
cdr3_nt: TGTGCCAGCAGCTTCTCCGTGAACGTCCTGACTTTC
cdr3_aa: CASSFSVNVLTF

d_call: .
v_call: TRBV5-1
clone_size: .
j_call: TRBJ2-7
cdr3_nt: TGCGCCAGCAAATCATCCTACGAGCAGTACTTC
cdr3_aa: CASKSSYEQYF

d_call: TRBD2
v_call: TRBV5-1
clone_size: .
j_call: TRBJ2-2
cdr3_nt: TGCGCCAGCAGCATCCCGCTAGCGGGAGGAATACAAGGGGAGCTGTTTTTT
cdr3_aa: CASSIPLAGGIQGELFF

d_call: .
v_call: TRBV7-6
clone_size: .
j_call: TRBJ1-1
cdr3_nt: TGTGCCAGCAGCGCGGACAGCAACACTGAAGCTTTCTTT
cdr3_aa: CASSADSNTEAFF

d_call: .
v_call: TRBV5-1
clone_size: .
j_call: TRBJ1-2
cdr3_nt: TGCGCCAGCAGCTTGGGGGGCAGGGACTATGGCTACACCTTC
cdr3_aa: CASSLGGRDYGYTF

d_call: .
v_call: TRBV6-1
clone_size: .
j_call: TRBJ1-2
cdr3_nt: TGTGCCAGCAGGGACAGACAGACGAATGGCTACACCTTC
cdr3_aa: CASRDRQTNGYTF

d_call: .
v_call: TRBV9
clone_size: few
j_call: TRBJ1-2
cdr3_nt: TGTGCCAGCAGCGTATCGGGGGGGTCTGGCTACACCTTC
cdr3_aa: CASSVSGGSGYTF